This entry lists 9 T cell receptor beta chains sequenced from one sample in a study of T cell clonotyping in hematopoietic cell transplantation. The repertoire was sequenced with immunoSEQ multiplex PCR; TCRdb's copy has only in-frame clones and lacks some. The table includes some 30,000 clones, around nine tenths detected once. The starting material was PBMCs, obtained 100 days after allogeneic stem cell transplant. Source of these receptors: a female patient aged 50-59 years who had an allogeneic stem cell transplant from a related donor, so the T cells may come from the graft donor. Some clones in this sample may be carry-over from other donors' samples.

This clone appeared once. This chain uses TRBV10-3 with TRBJ1-2, with 8 nucleotides matching TRBD1. V shed 4 bases, J shed 8 bases, and the junction held 15 bases outside the gene matches. The CDR3 covers 16 residues. Per the germline V gene, CDR1 is ENHRY and CDR2 is SYGVKD. CDR3: CAISATGDRGNRGYTF. The CDR3 DNA reads TGTGCCATCAGTGCGACAGGGGATCGGGGTAATCGAGGCTACACCTTC.

The CDR3 sequence is CASSLDGESSMPLHF. CDR3 nucleotides: TGTGCCAGCAGCTTAGATGGGGAGTCGAGTATGCCCCTCCACTTT. The rearrangement joins TRBV7-8 to TRBJ1-6; D gene unclear. In germline, CDR1 is SGHVS, CDR2 FQNEAQ. The CDR3 length is 15 residues. Trimming shortened V by 1 base and J by 13 bases, and 17 bases separated the two germline ends.

The rearrangement links TRBV7-6 to TRBJ1-5; D is possibly TRBD1 (5 bases). V dropped 4 bases and J dropped 9 bases, with 22 bases sitting between them. This CDR3 contains 16 residues. Germline loops: CDR1 SGHVS, CDR2 FNYEAQ. The CDR3 DNA sequence: TGTGCCAGCAGCTCCTCCCCTATCGCAGGGACGGGGCCCCAGCATTTT. Amino acid sequence: CASSSSPIAGTGPQHF. The full variable domain, in which reference TRBV7-6 and TRBJ1-5 provide the parts outside the CDR3, is GAGVSQSPRYKVTKRGQDVALRCDPISGHVSLYWYRQALGQGPEFLTYFNYEAQQDKSGLPNDRFSAERPEGSISTLTIQRTEQRDSAMYRCASSSSPIAGTGPQHFGDGTRLSIL.

The chain has TRBV9 and TRBJ2-1; the match to TRBD2 covers 7 bases. J lost 7 bases, V lost 3 bases, and 7 bases had no gene match. Per the germline V gene, CDR1 is SGDLS and CDR2 is YYNGEE. This CDR3 contains 14 residues. CDR3 sequence: CASSARNGGNEQFF. The CDR3 nucleotides read TGTGCCAGCAGCGCCCGGAACGGGGGGAATGAGCAGTTCTTC.

The DNA of the CDR3 is TGTGCCTGGAGCTACGATGGGAACACTGAAGCTTTCTTT. Encoded protein: CAWSYDGNTEAFF. The chain couples TRBV30 to TRBJ1-1; D is ambiguous. The length of the CDR3 is 13 residues. The ends were cut back, 3 bases at V and 1 base at J, with 9 bases in the middle. The germline V gene encodes CDR1 GTSNPN and CDR2 SVGIG (reference sequence).

This clone has just one count. The chain recombines TRBV19 with TRBJ1-5; D might be TRBD1 (5 bases). The CDR3 extends over 17 amino acids. V was shortened by 7 bases and J by 0 bases, with 19 bases between the two germline ends. Germline V gene lookup returns CDR1 LNHDA and CDR2 SQIVND (reference sequence). The CDR3 protein is CASKGQGGPASNQPQHF. The CDR3 DNA reads TGTGCCAGTAAGGGTCAGGGAGGGCCAGCTAGCAATCAGCCCCAGCATTTT.

The V call is TRBV11-2, the J call TRBJ1-2; D is perhaps TRBD1 (6 bases). The CDR3 is 14 residues long. Trimming left V 0 bases short and J 8 bases short, with 13 bases between. Germline V gives CDR1 SGHAT, CDR2 FQNNGV. Here the CDR3 DNA reads TGTGCCAGCAGCTTAGAGATCCTGGGGGCCGGCTACACCTTC. Translated, it gives CASSLEILGAGYTF.

The genes are TRBV27 and TRBJ1-2; D may be TRBD1 (6 bases). The ends were cut back, 5 bases at V and 2 bases at J, with 15 bases in the middle. Germline lookup yields CDR1 MNHEY and CDR2 SMNVEV (reference sequence). The CDR3 extends over 15 amino acids. The CDR3 reads CASSPVGGGNYGYTF. Here the CDR3 DNA reads TGTGCCAGCAGTCCCGTAGGGGGAGGCAACTATGGCTACACCTTC.

The DNA of the CDR3 is TGTGCCAGTAGCAAGGGGGGGGCAGAAACAGATACGCAGTATTTT. Its protein is CASSKGGAETDTQYF. The chain links TRBV19 to TRBJ2-3, with a weak D call TRBD2 (7 bases). The CDR3 is made up of 15 amino acids. The V and J ends lost 6 bases and 3 bases respectively, with 16 bases between them. The germline V gene has CDR1 LNHDA and CDR2 SQIVND (reference sequence).